The text below deals with one TCR beta chain. This specimen comes from a study of T cell changes during pregnancy in multiple sclerosis. Repertoires were generated with immunoSEQ multiplex PCR, while TCRdb's copy carries only in-frame clones and drops some. The data contain tens of thousands of clones, roughly 90% of them singletons. Trimming removed 4 bases at V and 2 bases at J, with 21 bases between. The CDR3 totals 18 residues. The V gene's germline CDR1 is SGHDT and CDR2 YYEEEE. The material was peripheral blood, obtained in the second trimester of pregnancy. The sequence derives from a female donor with multiple sclerosis, enrolled in a pregnancy study. The genes are TRBV5-6 and TRBJ2-2, with a tentative D call TRBD1 (7 bases). CDR3 sequence: CASSHSSGGPYNTGELFF. CDR3 in DNA: TGTGCCAGCAGCCACTCCTCAGGGGGGCCCTACAACACCGGGGAGCTGTTTTTT.